This T cell receptor (beta chain) was profiled in a study of control samples from healthy donors and cancer patients. V was trimmed by 3 bases and J by 2 bases, leaving 10 bases between them. The germline CDR1 and CDR2 sequences are SEHNR and FQNEAQ (reference sequence). This CDR3 has 14 residues. The assay was immunoSEQ multiplex PCR, and TCRdb's table has in-frame clones only and misses some. Here the sample spans some 130,000 clones, about nine tenths being singletons. The sample consisted of PBMCs. The sequence derives from a man aged 50 or older with head and neck cancer. The genes are TRBV7-9 and TRBJ1-2; D not certain. The CDR3 loop is CASSFEMQNYGYTF. As DNA, the CDR3 is TGTGCCAGCAGCTTCGAGATGCAGAACTATGGCTACACCTTC.